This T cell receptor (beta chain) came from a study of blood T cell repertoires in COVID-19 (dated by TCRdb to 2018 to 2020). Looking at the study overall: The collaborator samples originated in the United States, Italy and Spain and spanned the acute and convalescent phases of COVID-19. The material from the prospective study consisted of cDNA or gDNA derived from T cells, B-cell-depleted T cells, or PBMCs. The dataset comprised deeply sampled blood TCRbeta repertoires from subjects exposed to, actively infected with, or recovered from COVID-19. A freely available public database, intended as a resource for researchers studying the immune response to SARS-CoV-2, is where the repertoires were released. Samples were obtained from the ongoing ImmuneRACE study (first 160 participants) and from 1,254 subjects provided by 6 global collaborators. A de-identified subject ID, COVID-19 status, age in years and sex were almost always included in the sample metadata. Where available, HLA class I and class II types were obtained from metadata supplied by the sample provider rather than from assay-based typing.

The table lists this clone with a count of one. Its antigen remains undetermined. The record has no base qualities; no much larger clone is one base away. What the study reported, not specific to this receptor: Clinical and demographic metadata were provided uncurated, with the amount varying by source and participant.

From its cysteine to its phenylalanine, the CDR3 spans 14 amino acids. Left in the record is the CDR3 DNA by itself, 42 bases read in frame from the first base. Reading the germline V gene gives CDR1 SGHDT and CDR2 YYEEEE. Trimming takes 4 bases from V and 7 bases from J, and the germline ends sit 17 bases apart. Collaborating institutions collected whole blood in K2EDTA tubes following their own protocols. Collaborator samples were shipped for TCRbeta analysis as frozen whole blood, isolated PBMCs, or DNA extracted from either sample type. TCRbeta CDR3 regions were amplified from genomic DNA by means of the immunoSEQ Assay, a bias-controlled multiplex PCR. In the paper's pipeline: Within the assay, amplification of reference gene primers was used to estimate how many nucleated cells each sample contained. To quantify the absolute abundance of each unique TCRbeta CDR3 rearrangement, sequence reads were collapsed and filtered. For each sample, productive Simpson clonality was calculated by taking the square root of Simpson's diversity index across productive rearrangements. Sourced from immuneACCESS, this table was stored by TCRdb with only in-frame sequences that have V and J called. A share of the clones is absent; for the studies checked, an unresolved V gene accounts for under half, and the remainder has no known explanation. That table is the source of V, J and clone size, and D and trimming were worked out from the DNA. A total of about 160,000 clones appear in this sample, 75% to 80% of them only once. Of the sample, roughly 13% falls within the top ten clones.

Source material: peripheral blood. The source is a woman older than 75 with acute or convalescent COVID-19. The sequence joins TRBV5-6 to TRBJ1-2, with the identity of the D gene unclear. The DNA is TGTGCCAGCAGCCCCCCGACAACCGGGGTTGGCTACACCTTC. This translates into CASSPPTTGVGYTF.